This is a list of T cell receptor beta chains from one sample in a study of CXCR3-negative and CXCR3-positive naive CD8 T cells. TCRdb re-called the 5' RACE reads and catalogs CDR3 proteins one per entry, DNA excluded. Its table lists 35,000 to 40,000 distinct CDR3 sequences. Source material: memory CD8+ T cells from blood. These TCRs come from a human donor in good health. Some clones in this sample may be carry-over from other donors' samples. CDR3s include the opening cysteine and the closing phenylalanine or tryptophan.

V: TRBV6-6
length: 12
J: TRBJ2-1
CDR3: CASSTEDNEQFF

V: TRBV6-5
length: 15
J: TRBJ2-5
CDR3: CASSYGGLGGETQYF

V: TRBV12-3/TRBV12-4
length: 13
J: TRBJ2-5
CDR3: CATSPDDQETQYF

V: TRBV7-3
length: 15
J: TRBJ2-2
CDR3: CASSQTGGYTGELFF

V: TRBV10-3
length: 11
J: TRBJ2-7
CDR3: CAISGSYEQYF

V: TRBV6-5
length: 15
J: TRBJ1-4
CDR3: CASSYFEGENEKLFF

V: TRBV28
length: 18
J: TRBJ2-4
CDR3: CASSFLLTDSLAKNIQYF

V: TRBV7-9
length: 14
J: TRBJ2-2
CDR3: CARQADPNTGELFF

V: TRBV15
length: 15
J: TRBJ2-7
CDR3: CATSSPGLPSYEQYF

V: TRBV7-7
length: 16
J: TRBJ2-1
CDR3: CASSLVMTYSYNEQFF

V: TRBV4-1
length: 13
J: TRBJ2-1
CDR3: CASSPGVAVEEFF

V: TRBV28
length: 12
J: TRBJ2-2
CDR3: CASSGLPGELFF

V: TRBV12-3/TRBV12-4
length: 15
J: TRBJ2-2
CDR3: CASSLRQMNTGELFF

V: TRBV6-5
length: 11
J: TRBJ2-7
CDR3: CASSYSGWQYF

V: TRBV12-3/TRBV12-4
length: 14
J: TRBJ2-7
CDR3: CASSLGSFSYEQYF

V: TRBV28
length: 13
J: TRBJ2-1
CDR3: CASRSGRAGEQFF

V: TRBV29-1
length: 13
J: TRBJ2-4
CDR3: CSARGGTLNIQYF

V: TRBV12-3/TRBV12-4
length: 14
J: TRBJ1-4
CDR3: CASSFKLNNEKLFF

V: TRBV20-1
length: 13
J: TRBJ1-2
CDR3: CSASGTFDYGYTF

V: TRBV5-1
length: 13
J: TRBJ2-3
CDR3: CASSPTRTDTQYF

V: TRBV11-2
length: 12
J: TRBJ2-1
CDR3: CASSLVYNEQFF

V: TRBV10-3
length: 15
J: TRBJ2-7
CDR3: CAISEVRDRAYEQYF

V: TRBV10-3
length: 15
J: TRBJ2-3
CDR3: CAIRGTSYSTDTQYF

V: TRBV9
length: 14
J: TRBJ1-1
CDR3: CASSGLDWNTEAFF

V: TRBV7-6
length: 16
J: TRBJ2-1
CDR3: CASSQRTSLANNEQFF

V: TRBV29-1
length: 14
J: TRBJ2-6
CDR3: CSVGQGTGANVLTF

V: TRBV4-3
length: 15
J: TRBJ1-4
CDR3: CASSQDTGLNEKLFF

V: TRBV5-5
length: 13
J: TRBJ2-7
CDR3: CASSFVPPLEQYF